The source of this T cell receptor beta chain is a study of T cells in Graves' hyperthyroidism and ophthalmopathy. Amplified regions were TCR beta CDR3 sequences from RNA transcripts. The HTBI set primed first-round TCR CDR3 RT-PCR. TCRdb re-analysed the multiplex PCR reads in MiXCR, keeping a single row per CDR3 protein. Of about 660,000 distinct CDR3 sequences listed, 45% are singletons. Orbital computed tomography and thyroid ultrasound, together with serum TRAb and thyroxine and clinical symptoms, were used for diagnoses. This clonotype was counted only a few times. Antigen unknown. Between the trimmed V and J ends, which lost 3 bases and 3 bases, there was a span of 11 bases. Per the germline V gene, CDR1 is SNHLY and CDR2 is FYNNEI. There are 14 residues in the CDR3. Study-level results: The model made its ophthalmopathy prediction, and onset followed a median about 5.9 months later. Blood samples included most of the expanded thyroid clonotypes exceeding 0.001.

The chain joins TRBV2 to TRBJ1-2; weak D call: TRBD1 (5 bases). The specimen was peripheral blood or thyroid tissue (not recorded which). This receptor was taken from an adult man with Graves' disease, either hyperthyroidism or ophthalmopathy (not recorded which). The CDR3 DNA follows: TGTGCCAGCAGTGATTGGACACGGGACTATGGCTACACCTTC. Translated: CASSDWTRDYGYTF. Full variable domain (rest looked up from reference TRBV2 and TRBJ1-2): EPEVTQTPSHQVTQMGQEVILRCVPISNHLYFYWYRQILGQKVEFLVSFYNNEISEKSEIFDDQFSVERPDGSNFTLKIRSTKLEDSAMYFCASSDWTRDYGYTFGSGTRLTVV.